Listed below are T cell receptor beta chains from one sample, sequenced in a study of vaccination and CD4 T cells after COVID-19. Antigen specificity for these receptors is unknown. From the PCR reads, TCRdb called clonotypes with MiXCR, one entry per CDR3 protein. This repertoire shows some 10,000 distinct CDR3 sequences, approximately 31% found once; its top ten account for about 15%. The sample taken for sequencing was CD4+ T cells from blood, cultured in vitro. The receptors were sampled from a human donor in good health. Both conserved end residues are part of each CDR3. The order of the fields is V gene, D gene, clone size, J gene, CDR3 protein, CDR3 DNA. The D gene is left open where the match is weak. The size field is filled for only some rows; it gives once, few, many or a size class.

TRBV12-3/TRBV12-4,-,-,TRBJ1-1,CASRAGTEAFF,TGTGCCAGCAGGGCGGGGACTGAAGCTTTCTTT
TRBV20-1,TRBD1,medium-sized,TRBJ1-2,CSARETKEGASYTF,TGCAGCGCTAGAGAGACGAAGGAGGGGGCGAGCTACACCTTC
TRBV29-1,TRBD1,-,TRBJ2-7,CSVTTGQGAYEQYF,TGCAGCGTGACTACAGGACAGGGGGCTTACGAGCAGTACTTC
TRBV30,-,-,TRBJ2-3,CAWSSTDTQYF,TGTGCCTGGAGTTCCACAGATACGCAGTATTTT
TRBV5-4,-,-,TRBJ1-2,CASSPEFGRANYGYTF,TGTGCCAGCAGCCCCGAATTCGGCAGAGCTAACTATGGCTACACCTTC
TRBV21-1,-,medium-sized,TRBJ1-1,CASSKVTGSRTEAFF,TGTGCCAGCAGCAAGGTGACAGGGTCGCGGACTGAAGCTTTCTTT
TRBV10-3,TRBD1,medium-sized,TRBJ1-2,CATTTGGDYGYTF,TGTGCCACTACGACAGGGGGCGACTATGGCTACACCTTC
TRBV20-1,-,medium-sized,TRBJ1-6,CSASGAGGTSPLHF,TGCAGTGCTAGTGGTGCCGGGGGTACTTCACCCCTCCACTTT
TRBV2,TRBD2,-,TRBJ2-7,CASSETGLGFEQYF,TGTGCCAGCAGTGAGACGGGACTAGGTTTCGAGCAGTACTTC
TRBV2,TRBD1,few,TRBJ2-2,CASREDRAGELFF,TGTGCCAGCAGAGAGGACAGGGCCGGGGAGCTGTTTTTT
TRBV7-2,-,-,TRBJ2-5,CASSLAFGREETQYF,TGTGCCAGCAGCTTAGCGTTCGGACGGGAAGAGACCCAGTACTTC
TRBV7-2,TRBD1,few,TRBJ2-7,CASSSRQGPYEQYF,TGTGCCAGCAGCTCTAGACAGGGACCCTACGAGCAGTACTTC
TRBV5-4,-,-,TRBJ2-7,CASSLAPLSYEQYF,TGTGCCAGCAGCTTGGCCCCGCTCTCCTACGAGCAGTACTTC
TRBV6-1,TRBD2,-,TRBJ2-1,CASSGPKASGASYNEQFF,TGTGCCAGCAGTGGACCTAAGGCTAGCGGGGCCTCCTACAATGAGCAGTTCTTC
TRBV28,TRBD1,-,TRBJ1-2,CASSFGQGVGYTF,TGTGCCAGCAGTTTCGGACAGGGGGTTGGCTACACCTTC
TRBV5-6,TRBD1,-,TRBJ1-2,CASSLAGTGRGYTF,TGTGCCAGCAGCTTGGCCGGGACAGGGCGAGGCTACACCTTC
TRBV5-4,-,-,TRBJ2-5,CASSLDRSETQYF,TGTGCCAGCAGCTTGGACAGGTCAGAGACCCAGTACTTC
TRBV7-9,-,-,TRBJ1-1,CASRYTSMGTEAFF,TGTGCCAGCAGATATACTTCGATGGGCACTGAAGCTTTCTTT
TRBV18,-,-,TRBJ2-1,CASSPPPGTYNEQFF,TGTGCCAGCTCACCACCCCCCGGGACCTACAATGAGCAGTTCTTC
TRBV6-2/TRBV6-3,-,few,TRBJ2-5,CASSYSIDRADRTGQETQYF,TGTGCCAGCAGTTACTCCATCGACCGGGCAGACCGGACTGGCCAAGAGACCCAGTACTTC
TRBV6-2/TRBV6-3,TRBD2,once,TRBJ2-3,CASKSSSGWSTDTQYF,TGTGCCAGCAAATCCTCTAGCGGGTGGAGCACAGATACGCAGTATTTT
TRBV15,TRBD1,few,TRBJ2-7,CATSIEPGQGYEQYF,TGTGCCACCAGCATAGAACCGGGACAGGGCTACGAGCAGTACTTC
TRBV25-1,-,-,TRBJ1-1,CASSDSPGKTEAFF,TGTGCCAGCAGTGATTCTCCAGGGAAAACTGAAGCTTTCTTT
TRBV24-1,-,medium-sized,TRBJ1-2,CATSAADTVYGYTF,TGTGCCACCAGTGCCGCCGATACAGTCTATGGCTACACCTTC
TRBV20-1,-,few,TRBJ2-3,CSAKAGRERSTDTQYF,TGCAGTGCTAAGGCCGGACGGGAGAGGAGCACAGATACGCAGTATTTT
TRBV7-8,-,-,TRBJ1-5,CASSSGDNLLNQPQHF,TGTGCCAGCAGCTCCGGGGACAACCTTCTCAATCAGCCCCAGCATTTT
TRBV24-1,TRBD2,-,TRBJ2-5,CATSDWASGRAETQYF,TGTGCCACCAGTGATTGGGCTAGCGGGAGAGCAGAGACCCAGTACTTC
TRBV29-1,-,once,TRBJ2-5,CSVVWGETQYF,TGCAGCGTAGTATGGGGAGAGACCCAGTACTTC
TRBV7-6,-,few,TRBJ2-5,CASSLGRETQYF,TGTGCCAGCAGCTTGGGCCGGGAGACCCAGTACTTC
TRBV7-2,TRBD1,few,TRBJ1-1,CASSLDGGTGGNTEAFF,TGTGCCAGCAGCTTAGATGGCGGGACAGGGGGCAACACTGAAGCTTTCTTT
TRBV7-8,-,-,TRBJ1-2,CASSLSKALRGGYTF,TGTGCCAGCAGCTTAAGCAAGGCTCTAAGAGGTGGCTACACCTTC
TRBV6-1,TRBD1,-,TRBJ2-1,CASTTDRAMFF,TGTGCCAGCACCACGGACAGGGCGATGTTCTTC
TRBV25-1,-,-,TRBJ2-3,CASSERFDGELSKGDTQYF,TGTGCCAGCAGTGAAAGGTTTGACGGTGAGCTATCCAAAGGGGATACGCAGTATTTT
TRBV20-1,TRBD1,-,TRBJ1-1,CSVGSPTGLVNTEAFF,TGCAGTGTGGGGAGCCCGACAGGGTTGGTGAACACTGAAGCTTTCTTT
TRBV9,-,few,TRBJ1-2,CASSVAPDTNYGYTF,TGTGCCAGCAGCGTAGCCCCAGACACTAACTATGGCTACACCTTC
TRBV4-1,-,-,TRBJ1-3,CASSQGTLSGNTIYF,TGCGCCAGCAGCCAGGGGACCTTATCTGGAAACACCATATATTTT
TRBV6-4,TRBD1,large,TRBJ1-6,CASSDGTDNSPLHF,TGTGCCAGCAGTGACGGGACAGATAATTCACCCCTCCACTTT
TRBV20-1,-,-,TRBJ1-1,CSLDGRMNTEAFF,TGCAGCCTGGACGGTCGGATGAACACTGAAGCTTTCTTT